This TCR beta chain is drawn from a study of spatial heterogeneity in lung cancer. Study conclusions and caveats: Blood carried ubiquitous expanded tumor TCRs more at resection than follow-up.

Specified time point: sample taken at primary tumor resection. There were approximately 69 donors, all of them untreated patients with early-stage non-small cell lung cancer. Unsorted whole RNA samples from tumor, nontumor lung or frozen PBMC were sequenced. Per germline, CDR1 MNHEY and CDR2 SMNVEV (reference sequence). This CDR3 region has 13 residues. Deletions cut 5 bases from V and 7 bases from J, with 12 bases between. The sample holds many counts of this clonotype. No antigen is known for it. TCRdb called the 5' RACE reads again in MiXCR, with one record for every CDR3 protein. The repertoire holds just over 75,000 distinct CDR3 sequences, with around 7.8% as singletons.

The sequence was collected from a male donor with early-stage non-small cell lung cancer. Sequencing was performed on PBMCs, taken at surgery. This chain connects TRBV27 to TRBJ2-1; D is uncertain. The CDR3: CASSPYSDNEQFF. The DNA of the CDR3 is TGTGCCAGCAGTCCCTACAGCGATAATGAGCAGTTCTTC.